The 11 T cell receptor beta chains below come from one sample, sequenced in a study of blood T cell repertoires in COVID-19. Clones were sequenced by immunoSEQ multiplex PCR, and TCRdb holds only the in-frame ones, with some missing. The sample yields 200,000 to 300,000 clones, nearly 85% seen once. What was sequenced was peripheral blood. These receptor sequences come from a human donor in a cohort sampled during active COVID-19.

CDR3 sequence (DNA): TGTGCCAGCAGTAATTCACAGGGGAGCTACACCTTC. Its protein is CASSNSQGSYTF. The genes are TRBV6-5 and TRBJ1-2, with 7 bases matching TRBD1. Germline CDR1 and CDR2: MNHEY and SVGAGI. The CDR3 is made up of 12 amino acids. The J segment lost 9 bases and the V segment lost 5 bases, leaving 6 bases of the junction unmatched.

The chain has TRBV28 and TRBJ1-5, with D possibly matching TRBD1 (6 bases). The CDR3 length is 15 residues. Germline assignment: CDR1 MDHEN and CDR2 SYDVKM. V dropped 8 bases and J dropped 3 bases, with 17 bases sitting between them. The CDR3 DNA sequence: TGTGCCAGCCGGGGCGGGGGCTCAGACAATCAGCCCCAGCATTTT. Residues: CASRGGGSDNQPQHF.

A single count supports this clone. The chain carries TRBV4-1 and TRBJ2-7, with D possibly being TRBD2 (5 bases). This CDR3 region has 17 residues. CDR1 is MGHRA and CDR2 is YSYEKL in the germline V gene. The ends were cut back, 1 base at V and 3 bases at J, with 19 bases in the middle. DNA of the CDR3: TGCGCCAGCAGCCAAGTATGGCCTAGCCCGAAGAACTACGAGCAGTACTTC. Translated, it gives CASSQVWPSPKNYEQYF.

This chain links TRBV7-3 with TRBJ1-6; the D gene is possibly TRBD1 (6 bases). Deletions cut 6 bases from V and 5 bases from J, with 11 bases between. There are 14 residues in the CDR3. Per the germline V gene, CDR1 is SGHTA and CDR2 is FQGTGA. CDR3 nucleotide sequence: TGTGCCAGCAGTCCCCAGGGGAATAATTCACCCCTCCACTTT. This translates into CASSPQGNNSPLHF.

The V and J genes are TRBV6-2 or TRBV6-3 and TRBJ1-6; D gene unclear. Per the germline V gene, CDR1 is MNHEY and CDR2 is SVGEGT. This CDR3 region has 13 residues. Deletions cut 0 bases from V and 10 bases from J, with 7 bases between. The CDR3 loop reads CASSYSKTSPLHF. The CDR3 DNA follows: TGTGCCAGCAGTTACTCGAAAACATCACCCCTCCACTTT.

The rearrangement joins TRBV12-5 to TRBJ2-1; 8 bases line up with TRBD2. Losses at the gene ends were 1 base for V and 4 bases for J; bases not matched to a gene: 0. The CDR3 has 14 residues. Germline CDR1 is LGHNT and CDR2 is FRNRAP. The CDR3 reads CASGLAGGYNEQFF. CDR3 coding DNA: TGTGCTAGTGGTTTGGCGGGAGGGTACAATGAGCAGTTCTTC.

The chain employs TRBV5-1 and TRBJ2-7, with D perhaps TRBD2 (6 bases). The CDR3 contains 12 residues. The germline V and J ends were trimmed by 0 bases and 7 bases, with 8 bases remaining between them. In germline, CDR1 is SGHRS, CDR2 YFSETQ. Here the CDR3 reads CASSLVAGEQYF. The CDR3 DNA reads TGCGCCAGCAGCTTGGTCGCGGGAGAGCAGTACTTC. Based on the CDR3 plus reference TRBV5-1 and TRBJ2-7, the full variable domain is KAGVTQTPRYLIKTRGQQVTLSCSPISGHRSVSWYQQTPGQGLQFLFEYFSETQRNKGNFPGRFSGRQFSNSRSEMNVSTLELGDSALYLCASSLVAGEQYFGPGTRLTVT.

The chain links TRBV27 to TRBJ2-2; no reliable D call. The V gene lost 0 bases and the J gene lost 5 bases, with 7 bases spanning the gap. The CDR3 is 14 amino acids. CDR1 is MNHEY, CDR2 SMNVEV, per germline (reference sequence). CDR3 protein: CASSLSRPTGELFF. The CDR3, as DNA: TGTGCCAGCAGTTTATCGCGGCCAACCGGGGAGCTGTTTTTT.

The chain is built from TRBV5-4 and TRBJ2-7; the match to TRBD1 covers 9 bases. Germline V gene data show CDR1 as SGHNT and CDR2 as YYREEE (reference sequence). Trimming at V came to 2 bases and at J to 5 bases, leaving 8 bases not matched to a gene. The CDR3 totals 15 residues. CDR3 region: CASSFSRDRVDEQYF. CDR3 in DNA: TGTGCCAGCAGCTTTTCCCGGGACAGGGTGGACGAGCAGTACTTC.

The V and J genes are TRBV7-2 and TRBJ2-7; D not resolved. The CDR3 runs to 14 residues. Trimming shortened V by 5 bases and J by 3 bases, and 14 bases separated the two germline ends. The germline CDR1 and CDR2 sequences are SGHTA and FQGNSA. CDR3 in amino acids: CASSPRAPNYEQYF. In DNA form, the CDR3 reads TGTGCCAGCAGCCCTCGCGCCCCTAACTACGAGCAGTACTTC.

The V and J genes are TRBV5-5 and TRBJ2-2, with 7 bases identical to TRBD2. CDR1 is SGHKS and CDR2 is YYEKEE in the germline V gene (reference sequence). This CDR3 region has 17 residues. With 2 bases clipped from V and 1 base from J, the junction kept 8 bases outside the gene matches. This chain's CDR3 is CASSLGQGLRNTGELFF. CDR3 DNA: TGTGCCAGCAGCTTAGGTCAGGGACTACGGAACACCGGGGAGCTGTTTTTT.